The 8 T cell receptor beta chains below were found in one sample sequenced in a study of blood T cells in healthy people across ages. The authors ran a second PCR of roughly 6 to 12 cycles using a sample-barcoded 5' primer and a J-beta primer mix. TCRdb itself ran the 5' RACE reads through MiXCR, one entry per CDR3 protein. This sample carries over a million distinct CDR3 sequences, approximately 38% of them seen once, and the ten largest clones take 7.9%. The sample was blood. The receptor set was obtained from a woman aged 18-35 years in good health.

V gene TRBV27 combines with J gene TRBJ2-5; 16 nucleotides line up with TRBD2. With 3 bases clipped from V and 11 bases from J, the junction kept 6 bases outside the gene matches. Germline lookup yields CDR1 MNHEY and CDR2 SMNVEV (reference sequence). The CDR3 has 15 amino acids. CDR3 in DNA: TGTGCCAGCAGTTTCTCGGGGACTAGCGGGAGGGGGCAGTACTTC. The encoded protein is CASSFSGTSGRGQYF.

The V call is TRBV5-5, the J call TRBJ2-5, with 7 bases that match TRBD1. After removal of 3 bases from V and 2 bases from J, the junction contained 7 bases not matched to a gene. CDR1 is SGHKS and CDR2 is YYEKEE in the germline V gene (reference sequence). This CDR3 is built from 15 residues. In DNA form, the CDR3 reads TGTGCCAGCAGCTCAACAGGGGTCGATCAAGAGACCCAGTACTTC. It yields the protein CASSSTGVDQETQYF. Using reference TRBV5-5 and TRBJ2-5 for the parts outside the CDR3, the full variable domain is DAGVTQSPTHLIKTRGQQVTLRCSPISGHKSVSWYQQVLGQGPQFIFQYYEKEERGRGNFPDRFSARQFPNYSSELNVNALLLGDSALYLCASSSTGVDQETQYFGPGTRLLVL.

V and J are TRBV20-1 and TRBJ2-3; the match to TRBD2 covers 8 bases. Germline V gene sequence: CDR1 DFQATT, CDR2 SNEGSKA (reference sequence). Losses at the gene ends were 2 bases for V and 4 bases for J; bases not matched to a gene: 17. CDR3 length: 18 residues. The CDR3, as DNA: TGCAGTGCTAGACGGGCGCTTTCATGGGCGGGAGGAGCAGATACGCAGTATTTT. Amino acid sequence: CSARRALSWAGGADTQYF.

The V and J genes are TRBV15 and TRBJ1-1; TRBD1 matches 8 bases. V was clipped by 0 bases and J by 1 base; unmatched bases: 4. From germline, CDR1 is LNHNV and CDR2 YYDKDF (reference sequence). The length of the CDR3 is 16 residues. The chain's CDR3 is CATSRDRTGWNTEAFF. CDR3 coding DNA: TGTGCCACCAGCAGAGACCGGACAGGGTGGAACACTGAAGCTTTCTTT.

J is TRBJ1-4 and V is TRBV6-6; the D is unclear. The CDR3 length is 13 residues. The V end lost 6 bases, the J end lost 7 bases, and 12 bases lay between the germline ends. Germline lookup yields CDR1 MNHNY and CDR2 SVGAGI (reference sequence). CDR3 bases: TGTGCCAGCAGCGCGTGGGAGGCTGAAAAACTGTTTTTT. Encoded protein: CASSAWEAEKLFF.

This clonotype was found a few times. The chain uses TRBV5-1 and TRBJ1-4, with D tentatively TRBD1 (5 bases). The length of the CDR3 is 15 residues. Germline V gene lookup returns CDR1 SGHRS and CDR2 YFSETQ. The V and J ends lost 0 bases and 4 bases respectively, with 10 bases between them. The CDR3 loop reads CASSLAPGNNEKLFF. In DNA form, the CDR3 reads TGCGCCAGCAGCTTGGCCCCAGGGAATAATGAAAAACTGTTTTTT.

This chain joins TRBV29-1 and TRBJ1-2; no reliable D call. V was trimmed by 7 bases and J by 7 bases, leaving 16 bases between them. CDR1 is SQVTM, CDR2 ANQGSEA, per germline. This CDR3 contains 12 residues. CDR3 sequence reads: CSAGPMYSGYTF. The CDR3 bases are TGCAGCGCTGGCCCAATGTACTCTGGCTACACCTTC.

The chain couples TRBV20-1 to TRBJ2-1, with a possible D match to TRBD2 (6 bases). The germline V and J ends were trimmed by 0 bases and 8 bases, with 20 bases remaining between them. Germline V gene data show CDR1 as DFQATT and CDR2 as SNEGSKA (reference sequence). The length of the CDR3 is 16 residues. The CDR3: CSARDLGRGSRDEQFF. The CDR3 bases are TGCAGTGCTAGAGATCTGGGGCGGGGATCCAGGGATGAGCAGTTCTTC.